The 28 T cell receptor beta chains reported below all come from one sample, sequenced in a study of blood T cell repertoires in COVID-19. Clones were read by immunoSEQ multiplex PCR, and TCRdb kept only the in-frame ones, dropping some. The profile shows some 340,000 clones, 83% of them singletons. The sample was peripheral blood. These receptors came from a man aged 25 to 45 with active or convalescent COVID-19.

This clone occurred once. The rearrangement links TRBV11-3 to TRBJ2-2, with D possibly TRBD2 on 5 matching bases. V lost 0 bases, J lost 6 bases, and 8 bases lay in between. The CDR3 has 14 amino acids. Germline values: CDR1 SGHNT, CDR2 YENEEA. CDR3 in amino acids: CASSLESRAGELFF. CDR3 DNA sequence: TGTGCCAGCAGCTTAGAATCGCGGGCCGGGGAGCTGTTTTTT.

This sequence joins TRBV7-2 and TRBJ1-2; a weak D match, TRBD1 (6 bases). Germline V gives CDR1 SGHTA, CDR2 FQGNSA. The length of the CDR3 is 14 residues. V lost 5 bases and J lost 8, with 18 bases in between. Written as DNA, the CDR3 is TGTGCCAGCAGCCTAGTTATTACAGGGTCCGGCTACACCTTC. It encodes CASSLVITGSGYTF.

In its sample, this clone was seen a few times. J is TRBJ1-2 and V is TRBV19; a weak D match, TRBD1 (6 bases). The CDR3 has 13 amino acids. CDR1 is LNHDA and CDR2 is SQIVND in the germline V gene (reference sequence). Trimming removed 5 bases from V and 6 bases from J, with 13 bases in between. The CDR3 DNA follows: TGTGCCAGTAGTCCGAACAGGGACGATGGCTACACCTTC. Protein product: CASSPNRDDGYTF.

This clone has a handful of counts. The chain employs TRBV10-3 and TRBJ2-7; tentative D call: TRBD1 (6 bases). Germline values: CDR1 ENHRY, CDR2 SYGVKD. V lost 1 base and J 0 bases, leaving 13 bases between the germline ends. The CDR3 covers 16 residues. CDR3 sequence: CAISEFLTGSSYEQYF. CDR3 DNA sequence: TGTGCCATCAGTGAGTTTCTTACAGGGAGCTCCTACGAGCAGTACTTC.

The rearrangement links TRBV27 to TRBJ2-7; D gene uncertain. Trimming removed 3 bases from V and 2 bases from J, with 8 bases in between. Per germline, CDR1 MNHEY and CDR2 SMNVEV (reference sequence). CDR3 length equals 13 residues. CDR3 bases: TGTGCCAGCAGTTTTGGAGTTACCTACGAGCAGTACTTC. Its protein product is CASSFGVTYEQYF.

V and J are TRBV7-2 and TRBJ1-3; perhaps TRBD1 as D (6 bases). Germline CDR1 reads SGHTA; CDR2 reads FQGNSA. CDR3 size: 13 residues. V lost 10 bases and J lost 3, with 13 bases in between. The CDR3 protein is CATQDSYGNTIYF. CDR3 in DNA: TGTGCCACCCAGGACAGTTATGGAAACACCATATATTTT.

J is TRBJ2-7 and V is TRBV28; D might be TRBD2 (6 bases). There are 12 residues in the CDR3. Deletions cut 5 bases from V and 3 bases from J, with 8 bases between. Germline CDR1 and CDR2: MDHEN and SYDVKM. Written as DNA, the CDR3 is TGTGCCAGCAGTGGGACTGTCTACGAGCAGTACTTC. This codes for CASSGTVYEQYF.

The chain has TRBV29-1 and TRBJ2-1; D perhaps matches TRBD1 (5 bases). Germline V lookup: CDR1 SQVTM, CDR2 ANQGSEA. Trimming pared 6 bases from V and 2 bases from J, leaving 17 bases between. The CDR3 spans 15 residues. For the CDR3, the DNA is TGCAGCGTGTTTAGGGGTAGGGGCCCCTACAATGAGCAGTTCTTC. This translates into CSVFRGRGPYNEQFF.

The V gene is TRBV19, the J gene TRBJ2-3, with 9 bases matching TRBD2. Germline V CDR1 and CDR2: LNHDA, SQIVND (reference sequence). There are 17 residues in the CDR3. Trimming at V came to 8 bases and at J to 5 bases, leaving 17 bases not matched to a gene. CDR3 amino acids: CASGGAWREGRGDTQYF. The DNA of the CDR3 is TGTGCCAGTGGTGGGGCCTGGCGGGAGGGCCGGGGAGATACGCAGTATTTT.

V gene TRBV7-9 combines with J gene TRBJ1-3, with D unresolved. CDR3 length: 15 residues. V lost 3 bases, J lost 2 bases, and 11 bases lay in between. Per the germline V gene, CDR1 is SEHNR and CDR2 is FQNEAQ (reference sequence). The CDR3 spells CASSFRGIPGNTIYF. CDR3 in DNA: TGTGCCAGCAGCTTTCGAGGGATACCTGGAAACACCATATATTTT.

The rearrangement joins TRBV7-3 to TRBJ2-3; D is possibly TRBD2 (6 bases). The V gene lost 5 bases and the J gene lost 0 bases, with 12 bases spanning the gap. The CDR3 length is 15 residues. CDR1 and CDR2 (germline): SGHTA, FQGTGA. As DNA, the CDR3 is TGTGCCAGCAGCAGCCGAGGAGGGAGCACAGATACGCAGTATTTT. Its protein product is CASSSRGGSTDTQYF.

The rearrangement uses TRBV5-6 and TRBJ2-7; perhaps TRBD1 as D (5 bases). Germline lookup yields CDR1 SGHDT and CDR2 YYEEEE. This CDR3 contains 13 residues. Trimming removed 3 bases from V and 4 bases from J, with 11 bases in between. For the CDR3, the DNA is TGTGCCAGCAGCTCCACAGGACCTTACGAGCAGTACTTC. Amino acids: CASSSTGPYEQYF.

The J gene is TRBJ2-7, the V gene TRBV5-1; 12 nucleotides match TRBD1. Germline values: CDR1 SGHRS, CDR2 YFSETQ. This CDR3 has 14 amino acids. Losses at the gene ends were 4 bases for V and 6 bases for J; bases not matched to a gene: 5. CDR3 loop: CASSTRDRGREQYF. DNA for the CDR3: TGCGCCAGCAGCACCCGGGACAGGGGGCGCGAGCAGTACTTC.

The chain links TRBV28 to TRBJ1-5; D is uncertain. This CDR3 has 13 amino acids. Germline lookup yields CDR1 MDHEN and CDR2 SYDVKM. The V end lost 6 bases, the J end lost 9 bases, and 15 bases lay between the germline ends. This chain's CDR3 is CASSTPVARPQHF. The DNA for the CDR3 is TGTGCCAGCAGCACCCCCGTCGCGAGGCCCCAGCATTTT.

V usage is TRBV9 and J usage is TRBJ1-5; 11 positions agree with TRBD1. V was pared by 3 bases and J by 4 bases, with 9 bases of the junction left unmatched. Germline CDR1 is SGDLS and CDR2 is YYNGEE. The CDR3 is made up of 17 amino acids. CDR3 loop: CASSAGMGQGGNQPQHF. CDR3 coding DNA: TGTGCCAGCAGCGCAGGAATGGGACAGGGGGGGAATCAGCCCCAGCATTTT.

The CDR3 reads CASSLWGTSGHYEQYF. The CDR3 coding sequence is TGTGCCAGCAGTTTATGGGGGACTAGCGGGCACTACGAGCAGTACTTC. The chain combines TRBV28 with TRBJ2-7, with TRBD2 identical over 12 bases. Unmatched junction bases numbered 3, after V lost 0 bases and J lost 3 bases. This CDR3 is 16 amino acids long. The germline gives CDR1 MDHEN, CDR2 SYDVKM.

This sequence joins TRBV29-1 and TRBJ1-1; D is undetermined. Germline values: CDR1 SQVTM, CDR2 ANQGSEA. This CDR3 spans 13 amino acids. V lost 4 bases and J lost 5, with 14 bases in between. CDR3 DNA sequence: TGCAGCGTTGGGGCAGGTCCAAGGACTGAAGCTTTCTTT. It specifies CSVGAGPRTEAFF.

CDR3 nucleotide sequence: TGTGCCAGCTCCCTCGCGATGAGCCAAGAGACCCAGTACTTC. This codes for CASSLAMSQETQYF. The chain is built from TRBV2 and TRBJ2-5; D call uncertain. With 8 bases removed from V and 1 base from J, the gap between germline ends came to 14 bases. CDR3 length: 14 amino acids. Germline V gene lookup returns CDR1 SNHLY and CDR2 FYNNEI.

The V and J genes are TRBV12-3 or TRBV12-4 and TRBJ1-6; the match to TRBD1 covers 7 bases. Losses at the gene ends were 8 bases for V and 7 bases for J; bases not matched to a gene: 5. This CDR3 has 13 residues. The CDR3, as DNA: TGTGCCAGCGCGGGGACAGAAAATTCACCCCTCCACTTT. Translating gives CASAGTENSPLHF.

The chain is built from TRBV12-2 and TRBJ1-4; the table's D call, TRBD1, was not checked against the DNA. TRBV12-2 is a pseudogene locus. This CDR3 is 15 amino acids long. CDR3 nucleotide sequence: TGTGCAAGTCGCTTACTACAGAGCCGTAATGAAAAACTGTTTTTT. It yields the protein CASRLLQSRNEKLFF.

This chain links TRBV5-1 with TRBJ2-7; D uncertain. The germline CDR1 and CDR2 sequences are SGHRS and YFSETQ. The CDR3 runs to 12 residues. Trimming removed 0 bases at V and 3 bases at J, with 4 bases between. The CDR3 is CASSLDFYEQYF. In DNA form, the CDR3 reads TGCGCCAGCAGCTTGGACTTCTACGAGCAGTACTTC.

The chain combines TRBV27 with TRBJ2-5, with 9 positions matching TRBD1. The V gene end was trimmed by 3 bases and the J gene end by 4 bases; junction bases not matched to a gene: 3. Germline lookup yields CDR1 MNHEY and CDR2 SMNVEV (reference sequence). This CDR3 contains 14 residues. CDR3 in DNA: TGTGCCAGCAGTTTTTGGGGACAGGGAGAGACCCAGTACTTC. Its translation is CASSFWGQGETQYF.

This chain connects TRBV7-9 to TRBJ1-2; D might be TRBD1 (5 bases). V was pared by 5 bases and J by 0 bases, with 10 bases between. This CDR3 has 14 amino acids. CDR1 SEHNR and CDR2 FQNEAQ come from the germline V gene (reference sequence). The DNA of the CDR3 is TGTGCCAGCAGCCTGACAGTTGCTAACTATGGCTACACCTTC. Translating gives CASSLTVANYGYTF. Looking up the rest from reference TRBV7-9 and TRBJ1-2 gives the full variable domain: DTGVSQNPRHKITKRGQNVTFRCDPISEHNRLYWYRQTLGQGPEFLTYFQNEAQLEKSRLLSDRFSAERPKGSFSTLEIQRTEQGDSAMYLCASSLTVANYGYTFGSGTRLTVV.

This chain connects TRBV7-9 to TRBJ2-7, with D possibly TRBD2 on 6 matching bases. The V gene lost 5 bases and the J gene lost 0 bases, with 17 bases spanning the gap. This CDR3 has 16 amino acids. CDR1 is SEHNR and CDR2 is FQNEAQ in the germline V gene (reference sequence). CDR3 bases: TGTGCCAGCAGCCCTATAGGGACTCCTATCTCCTACGAGCAGTACTTC. Translated, it gives CASSPIGTPISYEQYF.

The chain employs TRBV12-5 and TRBJ2-1; 11 nucleotides align to TRBD2. Germline V gene lookup returns CDR1 LGHNT and CDR2 FRNRAP. CDR3 length: 15 residues. The junction had 3 bases not matched to a gene; V was cut back by 6 bases and J by 2 bases. This CDR3 is CASGPSGGPYNEQFF. CDR3 nucleotide sequence: TGTGCTAGTGGACCTAGCGGGGGGCCCTACAATGAGCAGTTCTTC.

This clone was seen a single time. The rearrangement uses TRBV9 and TRBJ2-2, with 7 bases matching TRBD1. The V segment lost 1 base and the J segment 4 bases; nucleotides outside the gene matches: 4. The CDR3 runs 15 residues. Germline V CDR1 and CDR2: SGDLS, YYNGEE. CDR3 coding DNA: TGTGCCAGCAGCGTAAAGGGGGCGGCCACCGGGGAGCTGTTTTTT. This gives the protein CASSVKGAATGELFF.

For this clone: The junction shows a germline mismatch at one end, possibly a read error. The V call is TRBV3-1 (or the pseudogene TRBV3-2), the J call TRBJ2-1; possibly TRBD2 for D (6 bases). CDR3 length equals 14 residues. Per germline, CDR1 LGHDT and CDR2 YNNKEL (reference sequence). In nucleotides, the CDR3 is TGTGCCAGCACCCAACCGGGAGTGGAAAATGAGCAGTTCTTC. This gives the protein CASTQPGVENEQFF.

V usage is TRBV5-1 and J usage is TRBJ2-2; 9 bases line up with TRBD1. CDR1 and CDR2 (germline): SGHRS, YFSETQ. This CDR3 is built from 15 residues. The V and J ends lost 6 bases and 2 bases, in that order; junction bases with no gene match: 5. The CDR3 protein is CASKTDRGNTGELFF. CDR3 nucleotides: TGCGCCAGCAAAACGGACAGGGGTAACACCGGGGAGCTGTTTTTT.